The T cell receptor (beta chain) under discussion was sequenced for a study of T cells in Graves' hyperthyroidism and ophthalmopathy. Study details: Sampling of peripheral blood happened at initial diagnosis, prior to any treatment. Study-wide results and caveats: The authors' 13 V-J model separated ophthalmopathy from stable hyperthyroidism.

Amplified regions were TCR beta CDR3 sequences from RNA transcripts. An initial round of RT-PCR targeting the TCR CDR3 relied on the HTBI primer set. TCRdb re-called the multiplex PCR reads with MiXCR, one entry per CDR3 protein. Here the sample spans 350,000 to 400,000 distinct CDR3 sequences, around 20% being singletons. This clonotype was detected only once. Its antigen is not identified. Germline V gives CDR1 WSHSY, CDR2 SAAADI. V dropped 6 bases and J dropped 5; count of bases not matched to a gene: 6. The CDR3 spans 15 residues. The V call is TRBV10-2, the J call TRBJ2-3; 12 bases line up with TRBD1. The sequenced sample consisted of blood. The origin of this receptor is a man younger than 35 with Graves' ophthalmopathy. The CDR3 region has the DNA TGCGCCAGCAGCGGGGACAGGGGGCAGGTAGATACGCAGTATTTT. Translating it yields CASSGDRGQVDTQYF.